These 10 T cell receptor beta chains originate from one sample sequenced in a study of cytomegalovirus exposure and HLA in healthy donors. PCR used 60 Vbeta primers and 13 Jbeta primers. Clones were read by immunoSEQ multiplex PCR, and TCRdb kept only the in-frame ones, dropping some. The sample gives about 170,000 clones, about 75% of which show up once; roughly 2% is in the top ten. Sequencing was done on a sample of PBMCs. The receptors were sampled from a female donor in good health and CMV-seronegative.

In nucleotides, the CDR3 is TGTGCCAGTAGTATATGGGGACAGGGGGCTGTCGGCTACACCTTC. This encodes CASSIWGQGAVGYTF. This chain links TRBV19 with TRBJ1-2, with 12 bases matching TRBD1. Losses at the gene ends were 2 bases for V and 8 bases for J; bases not matched to a gene: 6. Germline V lookup: CDR1 LNHDA, CDR2 SQIVND (reference sequence). The CDR3 has 15 amino acids.

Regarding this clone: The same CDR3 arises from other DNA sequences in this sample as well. The CDR3, as DNA: TGTGCCAGCAGCCTAGTCGTCGGGATCAGTGAGCAGTTCTTC. It specifies CASSLVVGISEQFF. The gene calls are TRBV7-9 and TRBJ2-1; the D gene is possibly TRBD2 (5 bases). The CDR3 runs 14 residues. V was trimmed by 5 bases and J by 9 bases, leaving 17 bases between them. Germline CDR1 and CDR2: SEHNR and FQNEAQ (reference sequence).

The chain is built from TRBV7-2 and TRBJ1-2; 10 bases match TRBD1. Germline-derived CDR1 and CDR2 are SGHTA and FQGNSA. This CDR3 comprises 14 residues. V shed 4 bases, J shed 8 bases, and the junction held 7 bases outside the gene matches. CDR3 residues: CASSSDRGSYGYTF. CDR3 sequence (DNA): TGTGCCAGCAGCTCGGACAGGGGGAGCTACGGCTACACCTTC.

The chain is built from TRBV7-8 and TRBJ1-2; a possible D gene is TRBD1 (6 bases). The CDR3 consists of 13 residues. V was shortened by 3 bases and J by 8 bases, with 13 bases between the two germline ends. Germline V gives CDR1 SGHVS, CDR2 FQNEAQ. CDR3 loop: CASSLDRIYGYTF. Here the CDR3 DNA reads TGTGCCAGCAGCTTGGACAGAATCTACGGCTACACCTTC.

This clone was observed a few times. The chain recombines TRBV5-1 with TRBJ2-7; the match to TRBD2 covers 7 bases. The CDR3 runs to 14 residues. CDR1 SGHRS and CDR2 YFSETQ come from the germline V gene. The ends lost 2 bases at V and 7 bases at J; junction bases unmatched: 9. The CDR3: CASSLTAGSFEQYF. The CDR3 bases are TGCGCCAGCAGCTTAACAGCGGGATCGTTTGAGCAGTACTTC. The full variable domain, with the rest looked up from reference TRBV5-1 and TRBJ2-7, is KAGVTQTPRYLIKTRGQQVTLSCSPISGHRSVSWYQQTPGQGLQFLFEYFSETQRNKGNFPGRFSGRQFSNSRSEMNVSTLELGDSALYLCASSLTAGSFEQYFGPGTRLTVT.

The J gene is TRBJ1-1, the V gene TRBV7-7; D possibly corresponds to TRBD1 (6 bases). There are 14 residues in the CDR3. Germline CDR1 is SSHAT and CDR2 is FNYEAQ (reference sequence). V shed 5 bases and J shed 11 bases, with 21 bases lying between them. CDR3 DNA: TGTGCCAGCAGCCCTCGGGGGGCTTTCCCAAGGGCTTTCTTT. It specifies CASSPRGAFPRAFF.

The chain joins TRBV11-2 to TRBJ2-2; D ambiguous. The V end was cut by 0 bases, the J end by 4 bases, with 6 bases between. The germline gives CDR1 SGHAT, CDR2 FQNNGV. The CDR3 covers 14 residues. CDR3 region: CASSLDPSTGELFF. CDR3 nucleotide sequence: TGTGCCAGCAGCTTAGATCCGAGCACCGGGGAGCTGTTTTTT.

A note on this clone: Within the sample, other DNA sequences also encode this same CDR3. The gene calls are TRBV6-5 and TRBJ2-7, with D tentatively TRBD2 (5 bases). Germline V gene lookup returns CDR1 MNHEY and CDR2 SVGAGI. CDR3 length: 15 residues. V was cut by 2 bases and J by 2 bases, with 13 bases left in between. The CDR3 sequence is CASSYGLAGPYEQYF. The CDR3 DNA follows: TGTGCCAGCAGTTACGGGCTAGCAGGACCCTACGAGCAGTACTTC.

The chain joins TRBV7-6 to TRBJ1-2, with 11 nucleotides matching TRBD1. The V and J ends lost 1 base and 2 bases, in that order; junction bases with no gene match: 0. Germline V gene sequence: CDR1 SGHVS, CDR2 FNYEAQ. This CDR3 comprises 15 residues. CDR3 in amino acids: CASSLGTGGNYGYTF. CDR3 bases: TGTGCCAGCAGCTTAGGGACAGGGGGCAACTATGGCTACACCTTC.

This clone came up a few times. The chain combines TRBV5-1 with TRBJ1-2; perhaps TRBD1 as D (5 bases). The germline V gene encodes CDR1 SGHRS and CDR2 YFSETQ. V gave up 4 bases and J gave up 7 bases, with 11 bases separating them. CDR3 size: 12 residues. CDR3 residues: CASSPEGIGYTF. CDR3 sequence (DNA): TGCGCCAGCAGCCCGGAGGGGATTGGCTACACCTTC.